This TCR beta chain originates from a study of blood T cell repertoires in COVID-19. Measured with immunoSEQ multiplex PCR; TCRdb has only the in-frame clones, and not every one. Of 130,000 to 150,000 clones listed, approximately 86% are singletons. CDR1 is SGHRS and CDR2 is YFSETQ in the germline V gene. With 0 bases clipped from V and 2 bases from J, the junction kept 5 bases outside the gene matches. CDR3 size: 17 residues. Material: peripheral blood. The J gene is TRBJ2-5, the V gene TRBV5-1; TRBD2 agrees at 12 bases. This receptor was obtained from a woman aged 45-65 years with acute or convalescent COVID-19. The CDR3 DNA reads as TGCGCCAGCAGCTTGGGAGCGACTAGCGGGGGACAAGAGACCCAGTACTTC. It codes for CASSLGATSGGQETQYF.